A single sample gave rise to the 21 T cell receptor beta chains below, sequenced in a study of shared clonotypes between healthy human individuals. CD45RO-negative, CCR7-positively selected cells formed the naive CD8 fraction, excluding terminally differentiated effector memory CD45RA+ cells. Sequenced by immunoSEQ multiplex PCR; TCRdb stores in-frame clones only, minus some. The sample lists some 2 million clones; about 95% were seen once. The material sequenced was naive CD8+ T cells sorted from blood. These receptors were taken from a man aged 18 to 35 in good health.

V and J are TRBV2 and TRBJ2-7, with 7 bases identical to TRBD1. Trimming at V came to 6 bases and at J to 6 bases, leaving 8 bases not matched to a gene. This CDR3 comprises 13 residues. Germline CDR1 SNHLY, CDR2 FYNNEI. The CDR3 loop is CASRTDRVAEQYF. CDR3 nucleotide sequence: TGTGCCAGCAGAACAGACAGGGTGGCCGAGCAGTACTTC.

The sample holds one count of this clone. The chain uses TRBV29-1 and TRBJ2-7, with 9 bases that match TRBD1. This CDR3 comprises 12 residues. Looked up from germline, CDR1 is SQVTM and CDR2 is ANQGSEA. V shed 4 bases and J 2 bases; nucleotides not matched to a gene: 0. The CDR3 spells CSVGDRAYEQYF. CDR3 DNA: TGCAGCGTTGGGGACAGGGCCTACGAGCAGTACTTC.

Comment on this clone: The same CDR3 is also encoded by other DNA sequences in this sample. This rearrangement joins TRBV5-6 to TRBJ2-2; the D gene could be TRBD1 or TRBD2 (6 bases each). CDR3 size: 15 residues. In germline, CDR1 is SGHDT, CDR2 YYEEEE. V was clipped by 2 bases and J by 1 base, with 9 bases between them. The CDR3, as DNA: TGTGCCAGCAGCTTCGGAGGGGGGAACACCGGGGAGCTGTTTTTT. This translates into CASSFGGGNTGELFF. Combining the CDR3 with reference TRBV5-6 and TRBJ2-2 gives the whole variable domain DAGVTQSPTHLIKTRGQQVTLRCSPKSGHDTVSWYQQALGQGPQFIFQYYEEEERQRGNFPDRFSGHQFPNYSSELNVNALLLGDSALYLCASSFGGGNTGELFFGEGSRLTVL.

The chain employs TRBV7-9 and TRBJ1-5; 10 nucleotides align to TRBD1. The CDR3 has 15 amino acids. The germline gives CDR1 SEHNR, CDR2 FQNEAQ (reference sequence). Trimming cost V 1 base and J 6 bases; bases outside gene matches: 3. The CDR3 DNA is TGTGCCAGCAGCTTAGGATGGGACAGGGGTCAGCCCCAGCATTTT. It yields the protein CASSLGWDRGQPQHF.

V usage is TRBV7-2 and J usage is TRBJ2-7; tentative D call: TRBD1 (5 bases). This CDR3 is 16 amino acids long. With 5 bases removed from V and 7 bases from J, the gap between germline ends came to 24 bases. CDR1 is SGHTA, CDR2 FQGNSA, per germline. The DNA of the CDR3 is TGTGCCAGCAGCCCTCTGGTGGGCGGCTTATACAGGGAGCAGTACTTC. This gives the protein CASSPLVGGLYREQYF.

The chain combines TRBV5-8 with TRBJ2-7, with 12 positions matching TRBD2. Germline CDR1 reads SGHTS; CDR2 reads YDEGEE. The junction had 18 bases not matched to a gene; V was cut back by 6 bases and J by 5 bases. CDR3 length: 18 amino acids. The chain's CDR3 is CASKVNAQGLAGSNEQYF. The CDR3 DNA reads TGTGCCAGCAAAGTCAACGCACAGGGACTAGCGGGTTCCAACGAGCAGTACTTC.

In regard to this clone: The same CDR3 is also encoded by other DNA sequences in this sample. The chain is built from TRBV5-1 and TRBJ1-1, with D perhaps TRBD1 (5 bases). Germline V CDR1 and CDR2: SGHRS, YFSETQ. V was trimmed by 1 base and J by 4 bases, leaving 5 bases between them. The CDR3 consists of 12 residues. The DNA of the CDR3 is TGCGCCAGCAGCTTGACAGGCACTGAAGCTTTCTTT. Amino acid sequence: CASSLTGTEAFF.

About this clone: Other DNA sequences in the sample encode the same CDR3. The V gene is TRBV6-5, the J gene TRBJ2-1; 9 nucleotides line up with TRBD1. Germline loops: CDR1 MNHEY, CDR2 SVGAGI. With 2 bases clipped from V and 4 bases from J, the junction kept 0 bases outside the gene matches. This CDR3 spans 14 amino acids. DNA for the CDR3: TGTGCCAGCAGTTACGGGACAGGGTACAATGAGCAGTTCTTC. It codes for CASSYGTGYNEQFF.

With regard to this clone: Other DNA sequences from this sample encode an identical CDR3 as well. The rearrangement joins TRBV7-9 to TRBJ2-1, with a tentative D call TRBD2 (5 bases). V lost 5 bases, J lost 0 bases, and 11 bases lay in between. This CDR3 contains 15 residues. Germline assignment: CDR1 SEHNR and CDR2 FQNEAQ (reference sequence). CDR3 nucleotide sequence: TGTGCCAGCAGCCCCCCGGGAAGCTCCTACAATGAGCAGTTCTTC. Translating gives CASSPPGSSYNEQFF.

This clone was seen only a few times. In the same sample, other DNA sequences code for this CDR3. The chain joins TRBV6-5 to TRBJ1-1, with TRBD1 matching over 7 bases. Looked up from germline, CDR1 is MNHEY and CDR2 is SVGAGI. V lost 6 bases to trimming and J lost 1 base; unmatched junction nucleotides: 5. The CDR3 runs 14 residues. The CDR3 is CASSLQGWNTEAFF. CDR3 DNA sequence: TGTGCCAGCAGCCTACAGGGGTGGAACACTGAAGCTTTCTTT.

V usage is TRBV18 and J usage is TRBJ2-3; D not certain. V shed 3 bases and J shed 4 bases, with 14 bases lying between them. The CDR3 covers 15 residues. Germline CDR1 is KGHSH and CDR2 is LQKENI. The CDR3 DNA is TGTGCCAGCTCACCGGCTGCCAGTCTATCAGATACGCAGTATTTT. The encoded protein is CASSPAASLSDTQYF.

The chain combines TRBV7-9 with TRBJ2-3, with 7 bases that match TRBD2. The junction had 7 bases not matched to a gene; V was cut back by 6 bases and J by 4 bases. Germline CDR1 SEHNR, CDR2 FQNEAQ (reference sequence). CDR3 length equals 14 residues. CDR3 protein: CASSYSGVPDTQYF. CDR3 nucleotide sequence: TGTGCCAGCAGTTACAGCGGGGTTCCAGATACGCAGTATTTT.

The chain links TRBV10-1 to TRBJ2-7; 8 nucleotides agree with TRBD2. The CDR3 has 16 residues. Germline-derived CDR1 and CDR2 are WNHNN and SYGVQD (reference sequence). V lost 3 bases and J lost 0; bases outside the gene matches: 7. CDR3 sequence (DNA): TGCGCCAGCAGTGATAAAACTAGCGGAAACTCCTACGAGCAGTACTTC. Translated: CASSDKTSGNSYEQYF.

This chain uses TRBV6-6 with TRBJ2-7; D unclear. The CDR3 loop spans 13 amino acids. The germline CDR1 and CDR2 sequences are MNHNY and SVGAGI (reference sequence). Trimming took 0 bases from V and 6 from J, leaving 9 bases between them. The CDR3 loop reads CASSYSRYSEQYF. The CDR3 DNA follows: TGTGCCAGCAGTTACTCGAGATATTCCGAGCAGTACTTC.

The genes are TRBV7-9 and TRBJ2-2; D is ambiguous. The germline CDR1 and CDR2 sequences are SEHNR and FQNEAQ (reference sequence). V dropped 4 bases and J dropped 5 bases, with 14 bases sitting between them. The CDR3 loop spans 15 amino acids. CDR3 in amino acids: CASSSTPPLTGELFF. The CDR3 coding sequence is TGTGCCAGCAGCTCAACACCTCCGTTAACCGGGGAGCTGTTTTTT.

The chain has TRBV19 and TRBJ1-1, with a possible D match to TRBD1 (5 bases). Germline V gene sequence: CDR1 LNHDA, CDR2 SQIVND (reference sequence). The CDR3 has 13 residues. With 5 bases removed from V and 4 bases from J, the gap between germline ends came to 11 bases. CDR3 sequence: CASSWGVGTEAFF. The CDR3 DNA reads TGTGCCAGTAGTTGGGGGGTCGGCACTGAAGCTTTCTTT.

V gene TRBV27 combines with J gene TRBJ1-6; D gene uncertain. This CDR3 spans 12 amino acids. Germline CDR1 is MNHEY and CDR2 is SMNVEV (reference sequence). Trimming cost V 4 bases and J 5 bases, with 3 bases left between them. This chain's CDR3 is CASSSHNSPLHF. DNA of the CDR3: TGTGCCAGCAGTTCTCATAATTCACCCCTCCACTTT.

The chain employs TRBV10-3 and TRBJ1-2; D is perhaps TRBD1 (5 bases). The CDR3 is made up of 15 amino acids. The germline CDR1 and CDR2 sequences are ENHRY and SYGVKD. Trimming removed 5 bases at V and 4 bases at J, with 17 bases between. DNA for the CDR3: TGTGCCATCAGTTCTACAACCGACAGAACCTATGGCTACACCTTC. Translating gives CAISSTTDRTYGYTF.

About this clone itself: Other DNA sequences in the same sample also yield this CDR3. The V gene is TRBV11-2, the J gene TRBJ2-1, with D perhaps TRBD1 or TRBD2 (5 bases each). The CDR3 is made up of 11 amino acids. V lost 5 bases and J lost 9, with 8 bases in between. The germline CDR1 and CDR2 sequences are SGHAT and FQNNGV. The CDR3 protein is CASSAGGEQFF. The DNA of the CDR3 is TGTGCCAGCAGCGCTGGGGGTGAGCAGTTCTTC.

The chain links TRBV4-3 to TRBJ2-7, with D tentatively TRBD1 (5 bases). The CDR3 runs 14 residues. Germline V gene data show CDR1 as LGHNA and CDR2 as YSLEER. The V end was cut by 0 bases, the J end by 3 bases, with 9 bases between. The CDR3 DNA is TGCGCCAGCAGCCAAGATTACAGGTACTACGAGCAGTACTTC. This gives the protein CASSQDYRYYEQYF.

V usage is TRBV4-1 and J usage is TRBJ2-1; 9 bases map to TRBD1. Germline trimming cut 4 bases from V and 7 bases from J; bases unmatched to any gene: 2. CDR3 length: 13 residues. Per germline, CDR1 MGHRA and CDR2 YSYEKL. DNA of the CDR3: TGCGCCAGCAGCCCACAGGGGGCAAATGAGCAGTTCTTC. Residues: CASSPQGANEQFF.